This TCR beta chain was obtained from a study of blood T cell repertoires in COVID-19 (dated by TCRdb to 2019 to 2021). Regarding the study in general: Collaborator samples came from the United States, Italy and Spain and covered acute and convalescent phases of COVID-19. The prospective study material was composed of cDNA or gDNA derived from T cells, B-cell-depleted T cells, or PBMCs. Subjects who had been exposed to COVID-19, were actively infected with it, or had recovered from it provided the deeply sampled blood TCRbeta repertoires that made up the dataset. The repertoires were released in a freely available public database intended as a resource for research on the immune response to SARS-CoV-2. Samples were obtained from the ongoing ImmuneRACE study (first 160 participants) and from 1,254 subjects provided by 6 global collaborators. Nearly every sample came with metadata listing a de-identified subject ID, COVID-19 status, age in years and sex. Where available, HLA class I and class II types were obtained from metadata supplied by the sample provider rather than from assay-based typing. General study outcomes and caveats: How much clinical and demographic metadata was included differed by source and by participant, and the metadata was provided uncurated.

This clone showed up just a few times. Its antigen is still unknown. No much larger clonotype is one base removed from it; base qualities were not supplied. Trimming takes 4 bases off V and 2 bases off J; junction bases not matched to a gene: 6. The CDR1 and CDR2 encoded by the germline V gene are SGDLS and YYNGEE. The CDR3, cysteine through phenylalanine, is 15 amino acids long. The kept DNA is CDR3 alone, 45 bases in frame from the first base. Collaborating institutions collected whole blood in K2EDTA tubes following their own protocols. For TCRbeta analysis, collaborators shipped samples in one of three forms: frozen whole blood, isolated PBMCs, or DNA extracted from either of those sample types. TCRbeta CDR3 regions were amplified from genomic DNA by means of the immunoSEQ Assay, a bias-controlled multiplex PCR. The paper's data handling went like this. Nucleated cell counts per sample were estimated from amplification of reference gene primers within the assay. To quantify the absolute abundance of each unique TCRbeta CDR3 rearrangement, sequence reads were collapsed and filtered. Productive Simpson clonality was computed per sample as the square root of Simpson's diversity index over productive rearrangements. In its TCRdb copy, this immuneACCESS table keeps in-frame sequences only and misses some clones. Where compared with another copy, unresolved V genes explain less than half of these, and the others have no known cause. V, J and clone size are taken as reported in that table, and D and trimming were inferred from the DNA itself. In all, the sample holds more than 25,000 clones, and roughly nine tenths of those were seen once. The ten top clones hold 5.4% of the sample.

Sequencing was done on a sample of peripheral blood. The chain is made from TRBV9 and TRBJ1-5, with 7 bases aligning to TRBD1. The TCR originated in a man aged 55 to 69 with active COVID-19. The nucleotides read TGTGCCAGCAGCCCAGGGACAGCCCGCAATCAGCCCCAGCATTTT. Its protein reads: CASSPGTARNQPQHF.